Listed here is a single T cell receptor beta chain. The CDR3 totals 12 residues. The V gene lost 4 bases and the J gene lost 1 base, with 7 bases spanning the gap. From germline, CDR1 is SQVTM and CDR2 ANQGSEA. The source of the sample is a study of patients and donors after allogeneic stem cell transplantation. TCRdb fed the RT-PCR reads into MiXCR, producing one record per CDR3 protein. Among about 160,000 distinct CDR3 sequences, 30% to 45% were seen once, and the ten largest hold 50% to 65%. The receptor's source is a human donor who was either an allogeneic HSCT recipient or a stem cell or donor lymphocyte infusion donor (not recorded which). It is not recorded whose cells these are; they may come from a transplant donor. The specimen was blood, either unsorted or a sorted T cell fraction (not recorded which). The rearrangement joins TRBV29-1 to TRBJ1-2, with a weak D call TRBD1 (5 bases). The CDR3 loop reads CSVVRGNYGYTF. In DNA, the CDR3 is TGCAGCGTTGTTAGGGGTAACTATGGCTACACCTTC.